This T cell receptor beta chain was found in a study of beta chain features in type 1 diabetes. Study in general: Age, gender, cell numbers and subset yield matched between patients and controls. Study-wide points: Patients and controls would be equally affected if PCR favored shorter templates. Sampled from patients, naive, central memory and Treg TCRB repertoires appeared more similar than those sampled from healthy donors. For Type 1 diabetes patients, all four CD4+ subsets carried TCRB CDR3s that were moderately but significantly shorter.

On this clone itself: Its antigen remains unidentified. Other DNA sequences in the sample encode the same CDR3.

The CDR3 sequence is 14 residues long. Trimming left V 5 bases short and J 1 base short, with 11 bases between. Germline V gene data show CDR1 as LNHDA and CDR2 as SQIVND (reference sequence). Expressed TCRB transcripts were sequenced after all isolated RNA was converted to cDNA. The protocol was immunoSEQ multiplex PCR, while the TCRdb copy is restricted to in-frame clones and leaves out a portion. The sample has 30,000 to 45,000 clones; roughly 64% are singletons. The sample taken for sequencing was Tregs from blood. The gene calls are TRBV19 and TRBJ2-5; D not resolved. This clonotype was sampled from a woman aged 25 to 39 in good health. The CDR3 here is CASSARSPQETQYF. The DNA for the CDR3 is TGTGCCAGTAGTGCCCGGAGTCCCCAAGAGACCCAGTACTTC.